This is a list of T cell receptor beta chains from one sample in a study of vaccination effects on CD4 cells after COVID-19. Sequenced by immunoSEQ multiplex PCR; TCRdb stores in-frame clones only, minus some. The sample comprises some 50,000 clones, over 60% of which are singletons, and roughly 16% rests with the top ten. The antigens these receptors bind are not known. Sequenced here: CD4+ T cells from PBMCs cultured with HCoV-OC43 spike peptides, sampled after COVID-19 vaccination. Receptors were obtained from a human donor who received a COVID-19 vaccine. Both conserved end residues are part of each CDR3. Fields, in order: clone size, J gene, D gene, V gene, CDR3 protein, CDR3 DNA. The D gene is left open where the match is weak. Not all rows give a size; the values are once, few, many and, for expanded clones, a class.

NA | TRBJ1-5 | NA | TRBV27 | CASSFAGYSNQPQHF | TGTGCCAGCAGTTTTGCAGGTTATAGCAATCAGCCCCAGCATTTT
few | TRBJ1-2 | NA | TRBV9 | CASSGAVRNYGYTF | TGTGCCAGCAGCGGGGCAGTGCGTAACTATGGCTACACCTTC
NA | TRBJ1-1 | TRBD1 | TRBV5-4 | CASKLGTANTEAFF | TGTGCCAGCAAGCTAGGGACAGCGAACACTGAAGCTTTCTTT
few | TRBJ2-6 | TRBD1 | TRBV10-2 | CASSESRQGASLGANVLTF | TGCGCCAGCAGTGAGTCTCGACAGGGGGCAAGTCTTGGGGCCAACGTCCTGACTTTC
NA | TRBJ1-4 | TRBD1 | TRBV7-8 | CASSNGQAGGEKLFF | TGTGCCAGCAGCAATGGACAGGCCGGGGGGGAAAAACTGTTTTTT
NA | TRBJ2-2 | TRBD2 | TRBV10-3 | CAISDRAGGPTGELFF | TGTGCCATCAGTGACAGGGCGGGAGGGCCGACCGGGGAGCTGTTTTTT
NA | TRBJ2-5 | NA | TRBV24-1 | CATSDSGAQETQYF | TGTGCCACCAGTGATTCGGGGGCCCAAGAGACCCAGTACTTC
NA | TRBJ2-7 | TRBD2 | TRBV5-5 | CASSLEGSGTLSYEQYF | TGTGCCAGCAGCTTGGAGGGTAGCGGGACCCTTTCCTACGAGCAGTACTTC
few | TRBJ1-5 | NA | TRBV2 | CASGRDRGDNQPQHF | TGTGCCAGCGGTAGGGACCGGGGGGACAATCAGCCCCAGCATTTT
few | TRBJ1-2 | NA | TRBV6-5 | CASSLTGNYGYTF | TGTGCCAGCAGTCTCACAGGGAACTATGGCTACACCTTC
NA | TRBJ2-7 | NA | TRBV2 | CASRQTAGYSYEQYF | TGTGCCAGCAGACAAACCGCCGGATACTCCTACGAGCAGTACTTC
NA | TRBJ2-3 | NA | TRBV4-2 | CASSQEAQADTQYF | TGTGCCAGCAGCCAAGAGGCCCAGGCAGATACGCAGTATTTT
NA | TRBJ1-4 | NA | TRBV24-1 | CATRGAGREKLFF | TGTGCCACGCGGGGGGCGGGACGGGAAAAACTGTTTTTT
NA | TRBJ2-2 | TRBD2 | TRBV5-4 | CASSFRRTSGRAAGELFF | TGTGCCAGCAGCTTTAGGAGGACTAGCGGGAGGGCCGCCGGGGAGCTGTTTTTT
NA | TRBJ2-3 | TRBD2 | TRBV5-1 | CASSSYGTSGGYDTQYF | TGCGCCAGCAGCAGCTACGGGACTAGCGGGGGGTACGATACGCAGTATTTT
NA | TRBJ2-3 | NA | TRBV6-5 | CASRWRDTQYF | TGTGCCAGCAGGTGGAGGGATACGCAGTATTTT
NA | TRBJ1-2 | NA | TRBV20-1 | CSARAGYGYTF | TGCAGTGCTAGAGCAGGCTATGGCTACACCTTC
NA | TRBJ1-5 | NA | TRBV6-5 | CASSPGGNQPQHF | TGTGCCAGCAGTCCCGGAGGCAATCAGCCCCAGCATTTT
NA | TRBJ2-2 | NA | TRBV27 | CASSNTGELFF | TGTGCCAGCAGTAACACCGGGGAGCTGTTTTTT
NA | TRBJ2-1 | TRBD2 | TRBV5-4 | CASRPGGGIYGYNEQFF | TGTGCCAGCAGGCCGGGGGGGGGCATATACGGCTACAATGAGCAGTTCTTC
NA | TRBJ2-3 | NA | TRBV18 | CASSDNAGTDTQYF | TGTGCCAGCTCAGATAACGCTGGCACAGATACGCAGTATTTT
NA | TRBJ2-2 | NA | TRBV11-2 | CASVSSPGELFF | TGTGCCAGCGTTTCGAGCCCCGGGGAGCTGTTTTTT
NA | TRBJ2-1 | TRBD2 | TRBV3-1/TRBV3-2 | CASSRQGVGLADEQFF | TGTGCCAGCAGCCGTCAAGGCGTTGGACTAGCCGATGAGCAGTTCTTC
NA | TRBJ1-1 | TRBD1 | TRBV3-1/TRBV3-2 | CASSQIGQGIAFF | TGTGCCAGCAGCCAGATAGGACAGGGCATTGCTTTCTTT
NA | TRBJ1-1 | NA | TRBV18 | CASSPHMIGGTDTEAFF | TGTGCCAGCTCACCCCACATGATTGGGGGAACGGACACTGAAGCTTTCTTT
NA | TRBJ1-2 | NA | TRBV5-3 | CARSLRCGYTF | TGTGCCAGAAGCTTGCGGTGTGGCTACACCTTC
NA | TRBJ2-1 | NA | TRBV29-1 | CSARTREQFF | TGCAGCGCCCGAACTAGAGAGCAGTTCTTC
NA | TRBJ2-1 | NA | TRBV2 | CASSDGFNEQFF | TGTGCCAGCAGTGATGGCTTCAATGAGCAGTTCTTC
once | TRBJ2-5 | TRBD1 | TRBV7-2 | CASSRDRAFQETQYF | TGTGCCAGCAGCAGGGACAGGGCATTCCAAGAGACCCAGTACTTC
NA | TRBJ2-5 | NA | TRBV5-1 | CASSLGVEETQYF | TGCGCCAGCAGCTTAGGAGTGGAGGAGACCCAGTACTTC
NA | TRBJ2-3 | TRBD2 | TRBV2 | CASSQTSGGVDTQYF | TGTGCCAGCAGCCAGACTAGCGGGGGGGTAGATACGCAGTATTTT
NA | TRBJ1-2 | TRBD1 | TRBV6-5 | CASSKGAKGRYGYTF | TGTGCCAGCAGTAAGGGGGCTAAGGGGCGCTATGGCTACACCTTC
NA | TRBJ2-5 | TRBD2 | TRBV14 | CASSQEPILAGAETQYF | TGTGCCAGCAGCCAAGAACCCATACTAGCGGGAGCTGAGACCCAGTACTTC
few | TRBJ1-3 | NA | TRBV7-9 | CASSNPRGYAGNTIYF | TGTGCCAGCAGCAATCCACGCGGATATGCTGGAAACACCATATATTTT
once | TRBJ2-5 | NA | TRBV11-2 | CASSLSEINQETQYF | TGTGCCAGCAGCTTATCCGAGATTAACCAAGAGACCCAGTACTTC
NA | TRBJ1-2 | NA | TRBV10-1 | CASSEDLNYGYTF | TGCGCCAGCAGTGAGGATCTTAACTATGGCTACACCTTC
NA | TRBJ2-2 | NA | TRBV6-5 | CASKPGHVSTGELFF | TGTGCCAGCAAACCGGGACACGTTTCCACCGGGGAGCTGTTTTTT
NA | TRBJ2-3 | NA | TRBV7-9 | CASSYLVGMGKDTQYF | TGTGCCAGCAGCTATCTGGTGGGGATGGGGAAAGATACGCAGTATTTT
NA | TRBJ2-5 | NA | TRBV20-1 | CSASLRQLVETQYF | TGCAGTGCTAGTCTTAGACAGTTAGTGGAGACCCAGTACTTC
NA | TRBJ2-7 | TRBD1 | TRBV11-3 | CASSLGSGTGSYEQYF | TGTGCCAGCAGCTTAGGATCCGGGACAGGATCCTACGAGCAGTACTTC
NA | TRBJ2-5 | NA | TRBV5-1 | CASSLGEETQYF | TGCGCCAGCAGCTTGGGGGAAGAGACCCAGTACTTC
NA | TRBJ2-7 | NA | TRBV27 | CATRPAGLGEQYF | TGTGCCACCCGGCCAGCGGGCTTGGGGGAGCAGTACTTC
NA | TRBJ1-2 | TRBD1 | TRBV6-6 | CASSPGTGYGYTF | TGTGCCAGCAGCCCCGGGACAGGCTATGGCTACACCTTC
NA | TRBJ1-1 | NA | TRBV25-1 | CASSEYNRGMNTEAFF | TGTGCCAGCAGTGAATATAACAGAGGCATGAACACTGAAGCTTTCTTT
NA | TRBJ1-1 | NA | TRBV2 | CASSGDRNTEAFF | TGTGCCAGCTCGGGTGACAGAAACACTGAAGCTTTCTTT
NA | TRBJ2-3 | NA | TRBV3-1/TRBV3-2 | CASSQGRSTDTQYF | TGTGCCAGCAGCCAAGGACGCAGCACAGATACGCAGTATTTT
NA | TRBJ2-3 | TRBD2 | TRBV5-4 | CASSLGGLAGFRTDTQYF | TGTGCCAGCAGCTTGGGGGGACTAGCGGGATTCCGCACAGATACGCAGTATTTT
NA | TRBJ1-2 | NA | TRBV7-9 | CASNNEGYGYTF | TGTGCCAGCAACAATGAAGGCTATGGCTACACCTTC
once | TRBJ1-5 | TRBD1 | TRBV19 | CASNGGERQGESQPQHF | TGTGCCAGTAATGGGGGGGAAAGACAGGGGGAAAGTCAGCCCCAGCATTTT
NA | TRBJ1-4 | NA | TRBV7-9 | CASSFGQGEKLFF | TGTGCCAGCAGCTTTGGGCAGGGGGAAAAACTGTTTTTT
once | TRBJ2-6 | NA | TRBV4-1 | CASSQDSPRGLGGANVLTF | TGCGCCAGCAGCCAAGATTCCCCCCGGGGTCTTGGTGGGGCCAACGTCCTGACTTTC
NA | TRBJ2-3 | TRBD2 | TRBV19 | CASSPLIGAGGPDTQYF | TGTGCCAGTAGTCCCTTGATCGGAGCGGGGGGGCCGGATACGCAGTATTTT
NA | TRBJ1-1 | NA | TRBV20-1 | CSARDLGRAFF | TGCAGTGCTAGAGATTTGGGGAGGGCTTTCTTT